Shown below are 9 T cell receptor beta chains from a single sample sequenced in a study of blood T cell repertoires in COVID-19. Clones were sequenced by immunoSEQ multiplex PCR, and TCRdb holds only the in-frame ones, with some missing. In the table there are about 410,000 clones, around 89% of which are singletons. Input material: peripheral blood. The receptors stem from a woman between 35 and 50 years old with COVID-19, enrolled during active disease.

The chain is built from TRBV25-1 and TRBJ2-3; TRBD1 matches 9 bases. The CDR3 runs 15 residues. V trimming: 8 bases; J trimming: 5 bases; junction bases outside the gene matches: 11. Germline CDR1 is MGHDK and CDR2 is SYGVNS. DNA for the CDR3: TGTGCCAGCCCTAAACCGGGACAGGGCCTAGATACGCAGTATTTT. Protein sequence: CASPKPGQGLDTQYF.

The chain employs TRBV5-1 and TRBJ2-7; 14 nucleotides agree with TRBD2. The germline V gene has CDR1 SGHRS and CDR2 YFSETQ. The CDR3 runs 17 residues. Unmatched junction bases numbered 11, after V lost 3 bases and J lost 6 bases. The CDR3 DNA reads TGCGCCAGCAGCTGGACTAGCGGGAGGACCCCTGGGAGCGAGCAGTACTTC. Translating it yields CASSWTSGRTPGSEQYF.

The CDR3 spells CASSQGFGDTQYF. The CDR3 DNA reads as TGTGCCAGCAGCCAAGGATTCGGAGATACGCAGTATTTT. The chain uses TRBV3-1 (or the pseudogene TRBV3-2) and TRBJ2-3; D gene uncertain. Germline V gives CDR1 LGHDT, CDR2 YNNKEL (reference sequence). Trimming pared 1 base from V and 5 bases from J, leaving 7 bases between. CDR3 size: 13 residues.

This clone appeared a few times. This chain connects TRBV27 to TRBJ1-5; D gene ambiguous. The length of the CDR3 is 14 residues. V was pared by 6 bases and J by 0 bases, with 9 bases between. Germline V gene lookup returns CDR1 MNHEY and CDR2 SMNVEV (reference sequence). The CDR3 loop reads CASSKLYSNQPQHF. The CDR3 DNA reads as TGTGCCAGCAGCAAACTCTATAGCAATCAGCCCCAGCATTTT.

The gene calls are TRBV6-1 and TRBJ2-7; tentative D call: TRBD2 (6 bases). V was clipped by 1 base and J by 0 bases, with 7 bases between them. Germline CDR1 and CDR2: MNHNS and SASEGT. The CDR3 loop spans 14 amino acids. The CDR3 DNA sequence: TGTGCCAGCAGTGAAGTGGACTACTCCTACGAGCAGTACTTC. It yields the protein CASSEVDYSYEQYF.

This chain uses TRBV7-2 with TRBJ2-7, with D possibly matching TRBD2 (5 bases). Germline V lookup: CDR1 SGHTA, CDR2 FQGNSA. V gave up 6 bases and J gave up 7 bases, with 16 bases separating them. The CDR3 runs 13 residues. CDR3 bases: TGTGCCAGCAGTCCAGAGTACTCGGGGGAGCAGTACTTC. Translated: CASSPEYSGEQYF. The whole variable domain, remainder taken from reference TRBV7-2 and TRBJ2-7, is GAGVSQSPSNKVTEKGKDVELRCDPISGHTALYWYRQSLGQGLEFLIYFQGNSAPDKSGLPSDRFSAERTGGSVSTLTIQRTQQEDSAVYLCASSPEYSGEQYFGPGTRLTVT.

This chain uses TRBV10-3 with TRBJ1-1; 7 nucleotides line up with TRBD1. Germline loops: CDR1 ENHRY, CDR2 SYGVKD. The V and J ends lost 6 bases and 4 bases, in that order; junction bases with no gene match: 8. CDR3 length equals 14 residues. CDR3 protein: CAISAQGDGTEAFF. CDR3 bases: TGTGCCATCAGCGCCCAGGGGGACGGCACTGAAGCTTTCTTT.

The rearrangement links TRBV27 to TRBJ2-1; 8 bases match TRBD1. Looked up from germline, CDR1 is MNHEY and CDR2 is SMNVEV (reference sequence). The junction had 8 bases not matched to a gene; V was cut back by 2 bases and J by 8 bases. CDR3 size: 15 residues. Here the CDR3 DNA reads TGTGCCAGCAGTTTAGCAGGGGGCCCTTGGGATGAGCAGTTCTTC. Translated, it gives CASSLAGGPWDEQFF.

This clone has a single count. The V gene is TRBV5-8, the J gene TRBJ1-4; maybe TRBD1 (6 bases). CDR3 length equals 14 residues. Trimming removed 7 bases from V and 4 bases from J, with 14 bases in between. CDR1 SGHTS and CDR2 YDEGEE come from the germline V gene. The CDR3 DNA is TGTGCCAGCCGAGGACAGACACTTAATGAAAAACTGTTTTTT. Translating it yields CASRGQTLNEKLFF.